This T cell receptor (beta chain) was identified in a study of T cells after yellow fever vaccination. TCRdb re-analysed the 5' RACE reads in MiXCR, keeping a single row per CDR3 protein. The table shows some 560,000 distinct CDR3 sequences, with about a sixth occurring only once. The CDR3 totals 11 residues. Trimming took off 5 bases at V and 8 bases at J, with 9 bases between the two ends. CDR1 MNHEY and CDR2 SVGEGT come from the germline V gene. The starting material was PBMCs, obtained around 5 days after the first yellow fever vaccination. This sequence originates from a man younger than 30 who received the YFV17D yellow fever vaccine. V usage is TRBV6-2 or TRBV6-3 and J usage is TRBJ1-1; perhaps TRBD1 as D (5 bases). The CDR3 DNA reads TGTGCCAGCAGTGACAACAGGGAAGCTTTCTTT. Translated: CASSDNREAFF.